The 11 T cell receptor beta chains in this list originate from one sample, sequenced in a study of T cells in Graves' hyperthyroidism and ophthalmopathy. The CDR3 regions of TCR beta were amplified from RNA transcripts. HTBI primers drove first-round RT-PCR of the TCR CDR3. Each CDR3 protein is one row after TCRdb ran MiXCR on the multiplex PCR reads. The sample includes roughly 98,000 distinct CDR3 sequences, 35% to 45% of them seen just once. Material for sequencing was peripheral blood or thyroid tissue (not recorded which). The receptors shown here come from a woman aged 30 to 39 with Graves' hyperthyroidism.

The table lists this clonotype with many counts. The V and J genes are TRBV28 and TRBJ2-5; no firm D call. V lost 2 bases, J lost 1 base, and 11 bases lay in between. The germline gives CDR1 MDHEN, CDR2 SYDVKM. The CDR3 is 15 residues long. CDR3 sequence (DNA): TGTGCCAGCAGTTTAGGGGTCCCTCCCCAAGAGACCCAGTACTTC. Protein product: CASSLGVPPQETQYF. The whole variable domain, filled in from reference TRBV28 and TRBJ2-5, reads DVKVTQSSRYLVKRTGEKVFLECVQDMDHENMFWYRQDPGLGLRLIYFSYDVKMKEKGDIPEGYSVSREKKERFSLILESASTNQTSMYLCASSLGVPPQETQYFGPGTRLLVL.

Of note for this clonotype: At one boundary the junction diverges from the germline segment, which might be a read error. The rearrangement uses TRBV7-9 and TRBJ1-1; a weak D match, TRBD1 (5 bases). The germline CDR1 and CDR2 sequences are SEHNR and FQNEAQ (reference sequence). The CDR3 extends over 15 amino acids. The CDR3 DNA reads as TGTGCCAGCAGCCTCCCGGGACGGGGGAACACTGAAGCTTTCTTC. Amino acids: CASSLPGRGNTEAFF.

Ten or more counts support this clonotype. The genes are TRBV6-5 and TRBJ1-2; TRBD1 aligns across 9 bases. CDR1 MNHEY and CDR2 SVGAGI come from the germline V gene. V lost 6 bases and J lost 6; bases outside the gene matches: 5. CDR3 length: 13 residues. The CDR3 loop is CASSLGQGHGYTF. Written as DNA, the CDR3 is TGTGCCAGCAGCTTGGGACAGGGCCATGGCTACACCTTC.

The J gene is TRBJ2-2, the V gene TRBV30; the D gene could be TRBD1 or TRBD2 (5 bases each). This CDR3 comprises 16 residues. V shed 0 bases and J shed 4 bases, with 15 bases lying between them. Germline V gives CDR1 GTSNPN, CDR2 SVGIG (reference sequence). The CDR3 loop reads CAWSVWGNLVTGELFF. The CDR3 DNA reads as TGTGCCTGGAGTGTCTGGGGGAATCTGGTCACCGGGGAGCTGTTTTTT.

This clonotype came up many times. Here the CDR3 DNA reads TGTGCCATCAGTCCAGGGGGGGTACGCACAGATACGCAGTATTTT. Translated: CAISPGGVRTDTQYF. The genes are TRBV10-3 and TRBJ2-3; the D gene could be TRBD1 or TRBD2 (7 bases each). The V gene lost 5 bases and the J gene lost 1 base, with 13 bases spanning the gap. This CDR3 has 15 residues. Germline V lookup: CDR1 ENHRY, CDR2 SYGVKD.

In its sample, this clonotype was seen many times. This sequence joins TRBV3-1 and TRBJ1-3; D is unresolved. The CDR3 is 13 residues long. Germline V gives CDR1 LGHDT, CDR2 YNNKEL (reference sequence). Trimming took off 0 bases at V and 2 bases at J, with 2 bases between the two ends. The CDR3 region has the DNA TGTGCCAGCAGCCAAGAACCTGGAAACACCATATATTTT. Its translation is CASSQEPGNTIYF.

This clonotype occurred many times. The V and J genes are TRBV28 and TRBJ2-7; D not certain. From germline, CDR1 is MDHEN and CDR2 SYDVKM. The CDR3 sequence is 11 residues long. Trimming pared 6 bases from V and 2 bases from J, leaving 5 bases between. The CDR3 bases are TGTGCCAGCAGAACCACCTACGAGCAGTACTTC. This codes for CASRTTYEQYF. The entire variable domain, with the rest obtained from reference TRBV28 and TRBJ2-7, is as follows: DVKVTQSSRYLVKRTGEKVFLECVQDMDHENMFWYRQDPGLGLRLIYFSYDVKMKEKGDIPEGYSVSREKKERFSLILESASTNQTSMYLCASRTTYEQYFGPGTRLTVT.

This clonotype has ten or more counts. CDR3 in DNA: TGCAGTGCTAGAGGCTGGGGGAACACTGAAGCTTTCTTT. Translation: CSARGWGNTEAFF. The chain combines TRBV20-1 with TRBJ1-1; D gene ambiguous. The CDR3 totals 13 residues. The germline CDR1 and CDR2 sequences are DFQATT and SNEGSKA (reference sequence). Trimming took 1 base from V and 1 from J, leaving 7 bases between them.

About this clonotype itself: One end of the junction is discordant with germline, which a read error may explain. V and J are TRBV7-2 and TRBJ1-1, with a tentative D call TRBD1 (5 bases). This CDR3 region has 13 residues. Germline V CDR1 and CDR2: SGHTA, FQGNSA. The CDR3 nucleotides are TGTGCCGGCAGCCTGAGACAAGGGGCTCAAGCTTTCTTT. Its protein is CAGSLRQGAQAFF.

This clonotype turned up a few times. The chain is built from TRBV28 and TRBJ1-4; 7 nucleotides match TRBD1. Germline-derived CDR1 and CDR2 are MDHEN and SYDVKM. This CDR3 is 14 amino acids long. With V trimmed by 5 bases and J by 8 bases, 8 bases remained unmatched. CDR3 residues: CASSIQGVREKLFF. CDR3 in DNA: TGTGCCAGCAGTATCCAGGGGGTTCGGGAAAAACTGTTTTTT.

Many counts were recorded for this clonotype. This chain's CDR3 is CASKDRGVSGNTIYF. The CDR3, as DNA: TGTGCCAGCAAGGACAGGGGGGTTTCTGGAAACACCATATATTTT. The J gene is TRBJ1-3, the V gene TRBV2, with 10 bases that match TRBD1. The CDR3 runs to 15 residues. The V gene end was trimmed by 7 bases and the J gene end by 1 base; junction bases not matched to a gene: 4. Germline V CDR1 and CDR2: SNHLY, FYNNEI.